The sequence of this T cell receptor (beta chain) was determined in a study of human T cells and chemical hapten exposure. This clonotype has at least ten counts. Its antigen is undetermined. This CDR3 is 14 amino acids long. Germline-derived CDR1 and CDR2 are LGHNA and YSLEER. Between the trimmed V and J ends, which lost 2 bases and 0 bases, there was a span of 7 bases. Unique molecular identifiers were attached to individual cDNA molecules during library preparation. TCRdb reprocessed the RACE reads via MiXCR and lists one record per CDR3 protein. This sample carries fewer than 300,000 distinct CDR3 sequences, approximately 7.5% of them seen once, and the ten largest clones take roughly 1.2%. Findings and limits, study-wide: Expanded TCRs were compared with controls, and the expanded TCRs formed significantly more large CDR3 similarity clusters.

As for time point: pre-sensitization, week 0. The sample's treatment: therapeutic diphenylcyclopropenone sensitization with weekly scalp DPC. The rearrangement joins TRBV4-3 to TRBJ1-1; a weak D match, TRBD1 (5 bases). This specimen was whole blood, taken in connection with sensitization to the hapten diphenylcyclopropenone (DPC). The source of this sequence is a man between 18 and 35 years old with alopecia areata. Some clones in this sample may be carry-over from other donors' samples. As DNA, the CDR3 is TGCGCCAGCAGCCAAAGGGACCTGAACACTGAAGCTTTCTTT. Residues: CASSQRDLNTEAFF.